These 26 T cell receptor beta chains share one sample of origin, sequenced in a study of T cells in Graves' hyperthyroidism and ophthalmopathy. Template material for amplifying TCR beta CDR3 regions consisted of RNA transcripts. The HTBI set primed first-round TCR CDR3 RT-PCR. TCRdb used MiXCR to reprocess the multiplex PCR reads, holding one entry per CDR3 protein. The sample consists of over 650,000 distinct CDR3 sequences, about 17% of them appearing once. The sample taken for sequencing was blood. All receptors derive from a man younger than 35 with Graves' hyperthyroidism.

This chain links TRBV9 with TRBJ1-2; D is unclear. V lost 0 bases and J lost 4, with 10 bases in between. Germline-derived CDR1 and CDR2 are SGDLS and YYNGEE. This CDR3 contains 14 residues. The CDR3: CASSVGTAPYGYTF. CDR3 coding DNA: TGTGCCAGCAGCGTAGGTACAGCCCCCTATGGCTACACCTTC.

The CDR3 DNA reads as TGTGCCAGCAGTTTAGCTGGGAATGTGGCTTTCTTT. Protein: CASSLAGNVAFF. The chain is built from TRBV28 and TRBJ1-1, with D hard to call. Trimming left V 2 bases short and J 11 bases short, with 12 bases between. CDR1 is MDHEN and CDR2 is SYDVKM in the germline V gene. CDR3 size: 12 residues. The full variable domain, with the rest looked up from reference TRBV28 and TRBJ1-1, is DVKVTQSSRYLVKRTGEKVFLECVQDMDHENMFWYRQDPGLGLRLIYFSYDVKMKEKGDIPEGYSVSREKKERFSLILESASTNQTSMYLCASSLAGNVAFFGQGTRLTVV.

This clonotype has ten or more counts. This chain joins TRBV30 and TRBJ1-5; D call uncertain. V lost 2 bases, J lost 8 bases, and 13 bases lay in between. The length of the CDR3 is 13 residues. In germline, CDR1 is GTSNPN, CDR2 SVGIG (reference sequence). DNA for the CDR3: TGTGCCTGGAGTCGACTGCGGCGAGAGCCCCAGCATTTT. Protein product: CAWSRLRREPQHF.

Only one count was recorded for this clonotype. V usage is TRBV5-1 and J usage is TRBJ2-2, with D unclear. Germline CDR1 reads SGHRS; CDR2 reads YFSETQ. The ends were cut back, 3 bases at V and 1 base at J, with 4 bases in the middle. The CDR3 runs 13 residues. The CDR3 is CASSWMNTGELFF. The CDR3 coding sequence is TGCGCCAGCAGCTGGATGAACACCGGGGAGCTGTTTTTT.

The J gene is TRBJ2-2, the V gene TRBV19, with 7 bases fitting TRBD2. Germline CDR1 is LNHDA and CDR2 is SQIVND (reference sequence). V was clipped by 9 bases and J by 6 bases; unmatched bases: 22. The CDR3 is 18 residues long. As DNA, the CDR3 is TGTGCCAGACCTCCCGGGGGAGGGAGGGCCTTGACATCCGGGGAGCTGTTTTTT. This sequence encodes CARPPGGGRALTSGELFF.

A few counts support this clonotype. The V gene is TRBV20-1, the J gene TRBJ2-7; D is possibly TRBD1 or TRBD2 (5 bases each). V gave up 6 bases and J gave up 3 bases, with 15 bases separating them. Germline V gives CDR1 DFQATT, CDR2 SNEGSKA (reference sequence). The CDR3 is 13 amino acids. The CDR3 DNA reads TGCAGTGCCTCAAGGGGCGGGCTCTACGAGCAGTACTTC. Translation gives CSASRGGLYEQYF.

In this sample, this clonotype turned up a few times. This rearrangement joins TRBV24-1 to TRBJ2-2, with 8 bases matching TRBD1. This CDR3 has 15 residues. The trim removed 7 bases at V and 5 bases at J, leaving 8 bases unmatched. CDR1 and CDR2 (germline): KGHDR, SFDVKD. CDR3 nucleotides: TGTGCCACCAGCCCGACAGGGGTTGGGACCGGGGAGCTGTTTTTT. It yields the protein CATSPTGVGTGELFF.

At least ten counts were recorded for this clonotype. CDR3 loop: CATATTGTGTHEQYF. In DNA, the CDR3 is TGTGCCACGGCCACCACCGGGACAGGGACCCACGAGCAGTACTTC. V gene TRBV12-3 or TRBV12-4 combines with J gene TRBJ2-7, with 9 bases matching TRBD1. This CDR3 has 15 residues. Trimming at V came to 10 bases and at J to 5 bases, leaving 15 bases not matched to a gene.

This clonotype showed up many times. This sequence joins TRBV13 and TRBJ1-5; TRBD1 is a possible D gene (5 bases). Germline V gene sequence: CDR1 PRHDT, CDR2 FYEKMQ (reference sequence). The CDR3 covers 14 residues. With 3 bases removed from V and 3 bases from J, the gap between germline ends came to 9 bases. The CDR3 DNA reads TGTGCCAGCAGCTTGGGGACCACCAATCAGCCCCAGCATTTT. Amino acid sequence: CASSLGTTNQPQHF. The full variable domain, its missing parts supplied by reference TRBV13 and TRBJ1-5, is AAGVIQSPRHLIKEKRETATLKCYPIPRHDTVYWYQQGPGQDPQFLISFYEKMQSDKGSIPDRFSAQQFSDYHSELNMSSLELGDSALYFCASSLGTTNQPQHFGDGTRLSIL.

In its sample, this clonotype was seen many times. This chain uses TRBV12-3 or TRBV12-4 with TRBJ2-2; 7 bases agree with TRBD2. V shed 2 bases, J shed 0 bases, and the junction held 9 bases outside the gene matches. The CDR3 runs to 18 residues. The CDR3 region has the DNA TGTGCCAGCAGTTTACGTATTCGGCTAGCGGCGAACACCGGGGAGCTGTTTTTT. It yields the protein CASSLRIRLAANTGELFF.

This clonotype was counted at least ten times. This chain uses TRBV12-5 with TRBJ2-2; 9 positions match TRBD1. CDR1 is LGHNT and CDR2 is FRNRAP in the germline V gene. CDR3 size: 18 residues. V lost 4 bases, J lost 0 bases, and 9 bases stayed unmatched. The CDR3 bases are TGTGCTAGTGGTTCTGTGGGACAGGGTTGGCCGAACACCGGGGAGCTGTTTTTT. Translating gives CASGSVGQGWPNTGELFF. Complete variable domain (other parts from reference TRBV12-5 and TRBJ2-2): DARVTQTPRHKVTEMGQEVTMRCQPILGHNTVFWYRQTMMQGLELLAYFRNRAPLDDSGMPKDRFSAEMPDATLATLKIQPSEPRDSAVYFCASGSVGQGWPNTGELFFGEGSRLTVL.

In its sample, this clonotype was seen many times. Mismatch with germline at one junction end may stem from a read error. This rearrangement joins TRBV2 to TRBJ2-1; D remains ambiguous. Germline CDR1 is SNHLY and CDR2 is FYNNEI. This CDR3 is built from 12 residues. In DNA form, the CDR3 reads TGTGCCAGCAGGTACTCCCACAATGAGCAGTTCTTC. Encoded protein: CASRYSHNEQFF.

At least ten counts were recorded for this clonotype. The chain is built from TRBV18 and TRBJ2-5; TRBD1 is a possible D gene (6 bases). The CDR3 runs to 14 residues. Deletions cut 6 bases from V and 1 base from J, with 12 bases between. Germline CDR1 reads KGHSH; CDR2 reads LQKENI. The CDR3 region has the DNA TGTGCCAGCTCCCTGGACAGCGGCCAAGAGACCCAGTACTTC. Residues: CASSLDSGQETQYF.

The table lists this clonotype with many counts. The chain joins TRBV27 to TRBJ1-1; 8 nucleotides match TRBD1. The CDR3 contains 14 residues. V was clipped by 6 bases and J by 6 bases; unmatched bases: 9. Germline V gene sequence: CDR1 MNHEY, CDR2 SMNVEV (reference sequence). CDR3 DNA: TGTGCCAGCAGCACCCTGACAGGGGTCGCTGAAGCTTTCTTT. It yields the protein CASSTLTGVAEAFF.

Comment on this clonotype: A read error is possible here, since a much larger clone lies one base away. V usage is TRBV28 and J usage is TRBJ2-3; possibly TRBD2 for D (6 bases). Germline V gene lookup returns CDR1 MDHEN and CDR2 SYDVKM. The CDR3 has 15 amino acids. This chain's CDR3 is CVSSFGGKSTDTQYF. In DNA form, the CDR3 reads TGTGTCAGCAGTTTCGGGGGAAAGAGCACAGATACGCAGTATTTT.

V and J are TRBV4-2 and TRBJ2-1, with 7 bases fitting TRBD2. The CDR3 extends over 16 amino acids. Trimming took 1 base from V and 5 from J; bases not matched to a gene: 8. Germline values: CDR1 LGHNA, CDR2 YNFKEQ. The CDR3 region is CASSQVGGSRDNEQFF. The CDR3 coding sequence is TGTGCCAGCAGCCAAGTAGGCGGGAGCAGGGACAATGAGCAGTTCTTC.

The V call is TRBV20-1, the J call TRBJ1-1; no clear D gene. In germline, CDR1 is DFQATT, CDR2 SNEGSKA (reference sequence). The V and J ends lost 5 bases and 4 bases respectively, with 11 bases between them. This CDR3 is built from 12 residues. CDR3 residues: CSAAFMGTEAFF. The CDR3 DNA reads TGCAGTGCTGCTTTCATGGGCACTGAAGCTTTCTTT.

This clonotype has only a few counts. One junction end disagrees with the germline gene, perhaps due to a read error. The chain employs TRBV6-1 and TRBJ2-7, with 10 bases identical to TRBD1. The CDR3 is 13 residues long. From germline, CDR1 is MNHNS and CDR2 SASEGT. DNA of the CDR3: TGTACCAGCAGTGGACAGGGGGGCGACGAGCAGTACTTC. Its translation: CTSSGQGGDEQYF.

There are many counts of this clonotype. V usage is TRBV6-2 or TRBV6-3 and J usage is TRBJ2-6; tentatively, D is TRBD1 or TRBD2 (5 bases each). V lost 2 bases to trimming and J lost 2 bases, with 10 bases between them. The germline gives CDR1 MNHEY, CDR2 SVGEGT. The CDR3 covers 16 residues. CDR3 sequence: CASSYGGSTGANVLTF. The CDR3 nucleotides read TGTGCCAGCAGTTACGGGGGTTCTACTGGGGCCAACGTCCTGACTTTC.

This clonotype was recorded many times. DNA of the CDR3: TGTGCCAGCAGCCCCCCCCGGCCACTTTCCGAGCAGTACTTC. As protein: CASSPPRPLSEQYF. The chain recombines TRBV7-9 with TRBJ2-7; D uncertain. From germline, CDR1 is SEHNR and CDR2 FQNEAQ (reference sequence). This CDR3 has 14 residues. With 5 bases removed from V and 6 bases from J, the gap between germline ends came to 17 bases.

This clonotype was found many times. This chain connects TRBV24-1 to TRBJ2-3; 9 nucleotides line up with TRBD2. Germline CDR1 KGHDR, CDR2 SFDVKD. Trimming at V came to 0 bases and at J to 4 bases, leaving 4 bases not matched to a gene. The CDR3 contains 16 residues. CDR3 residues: CATSDLASGNSDTQYF. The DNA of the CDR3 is TGTGCCACCAGTGATTTGGCTAGCGGGAACTCAGATACGCAGTATTTT.

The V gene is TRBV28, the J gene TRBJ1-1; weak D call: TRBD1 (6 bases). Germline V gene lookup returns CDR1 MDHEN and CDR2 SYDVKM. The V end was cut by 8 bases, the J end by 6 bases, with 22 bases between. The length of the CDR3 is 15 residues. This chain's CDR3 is CASWRVGSEGAEAFF. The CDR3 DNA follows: TGTGCCAGCTGGCGGGTCGGGTCTGAGGGGGCTGAAGCTTTCTTT.

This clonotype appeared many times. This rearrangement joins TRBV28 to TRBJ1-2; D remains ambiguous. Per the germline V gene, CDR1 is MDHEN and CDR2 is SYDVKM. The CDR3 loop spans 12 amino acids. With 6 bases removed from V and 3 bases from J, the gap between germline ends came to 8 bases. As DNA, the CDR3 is TGTGCCAGCAGGGGGAATGACTATGGCTACACCTTC. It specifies CASRGNDYGYTF.

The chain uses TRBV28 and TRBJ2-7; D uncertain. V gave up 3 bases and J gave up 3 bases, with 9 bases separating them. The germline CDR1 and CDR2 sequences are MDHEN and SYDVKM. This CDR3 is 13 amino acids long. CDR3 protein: CASSFLLYYEQYF. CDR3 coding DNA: TGTGCCAGCAGTTTCCTACTTTACTACGAGCAGTACTTC.

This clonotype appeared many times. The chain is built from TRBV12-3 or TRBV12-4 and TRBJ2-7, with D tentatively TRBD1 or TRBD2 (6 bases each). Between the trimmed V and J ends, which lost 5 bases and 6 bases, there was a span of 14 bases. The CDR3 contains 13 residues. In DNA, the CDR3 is TGTGCCAGCAGTCCTAAGGGGGGTTCCGAGCAGTACTTC. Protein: CASSPKGGSEQYF.

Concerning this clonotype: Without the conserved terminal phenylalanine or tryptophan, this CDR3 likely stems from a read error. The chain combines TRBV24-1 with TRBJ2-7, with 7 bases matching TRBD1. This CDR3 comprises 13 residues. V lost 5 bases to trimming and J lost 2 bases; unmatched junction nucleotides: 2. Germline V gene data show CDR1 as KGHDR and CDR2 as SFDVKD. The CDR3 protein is CATSGTGAYEQYL. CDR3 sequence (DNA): TGTGCCACCAGTGGTACAGGGGCCTACGAGCAGTACCTC.